This is a list of T cell receptor beta chains from one sample in a study of T cell repertoires in cytomegalovirus infection. TCRdb redid the calling of the reads with MiXCR, one entry per CDR3 protein. Of 80,000 to 130,000 distinct CDR3 sequences detected, 23% appear once; the ten largest clones hold roughly 43%. Sequences were obtained from CD8+ T cells from PBMCs. Receptor source: a human donor in good health (CMV status not recorded). Some clones in this sample may be carry-over from other donors' samples. The CDR3 runs from the conserved cysteine through the conserved F or W. The D gene is left open where the match is weak.

v_gene,d_gene,j_gene,CDR3aa
TRBV14,NA,TRBJ1-1,CASSPWDSEAFF
TRBV11-2,TRBD2,TRBJ2-3,CASSSFPGLAGSSTDTQYF
TRBV29-1,TRBD2,TRBJ2-2,CSVTLSGGANTGELFF
TRBV29-1,NA,TRBJ1-2,CSVEDRKGNEANYGYTF
TRBV7-2,NA,TRBJ1-4,CASSSQGGNDKLFF
TRBV7-6,NA,TRBJ1-5,CASSLAIGNQPQHF
TRBV7-8,TRBD2,TRBJ2-1,CASIDGTRGYNEQFF
TRBV7-9,NA,TRBJ1-6,CASSEGHGDAPLHF
TRBV27,TRBD1,TRBJ2-1,CASGVPGQGPVYNEQFF
TRBV24-1,TRBD1,TRBJ2-7,CATSDSGTGEYEQYF
TRBV7-9,TRBD1,TRBJ2-7,CASSFPGQGYEQYF
TRBV4-1,NA,TRBJ1-5,CASSLEFMVVNQPQHF
TRBV27,TRBD1,TRBJ2-1,CASSLKTGGMNEQFF